This T cell receptor beta chain stems from a study of CD8+ T cells in alopecia areata. In each case, RNA was isolated and then reverse transcribed into cDNA as the sequencing template. Produced via immunoSEQ multiplex PCR; TCRdb's table is partial and in-frame only. Here the sample spans 250,000 or so clones, under 80% being singletons. The CDR3 has 15 residues. The V end was cut by 0 bases, the J end by 4 bases, with 10 bases between. Germline values: CDR1 MGHRA, CDR2 YSYEKL. The chain carries TRBV4-1 and TRBJ1-5; D remains ambiguous. This TCR derives from a human donor with alopecia areata. This sample comprised CD4+ T cells sorted from blood, obtained at week 0. The CDR3 DNA reads as TGCGCCAGCAGCCAAGAAATATCCAGTAATCAGCCCCAGCATTTT. Protein: CASSQEISSNQPQHF.